This TCR beta chain appears in the sequencing data of a study of blood T cells in healthy people across ages. Whole-study results and caveats: Getting older went along with TCR beta diversity per million T cells dropping roughly linearly.

This clonotype was recorded at least ten times. Antigen: not known. Trimming removed 7 bases from V and 2 bases from J, with 16 bases in between. This CDR3 contains 15 residues. CDR1 and CDR2 (germline): MDHEN, SYDVKM. For the second PCR, which ran for 7 to 11 cycles, a sample-barcoded 5' primer and a J-beta primer mix were used. CDR3-containing paired-end reads numbering at least 2.5 million came from each sample. TCRdb reanalysed the 5' RACE reads using MiXCR and keeps one entry per CDR3 protein. The sample lists approximately 350,000 distinct CDR3 sequences, 50% to 60% seen once, with 45% to 55% in the top ten.

The genes are TRBV28 and TRBJ2-3; D not certain. This TCR derives from a man aged 55 to 69 in good health. Sequencing was performed on blood. Here the CDR3 DNA reads TGTGCCAGCACCCCTGGGCACGCGCTCACAGATACGCAGTATTTT. Protein product: CASTPGHALTDTQYF.